This TCR beta chain was documented in a study of T cell responses to AZD1222 COVID-19 vaccine. Overall study findings and caveats: Repertoires were sampled only after the peak T cell response. In a largely white British group with more females than males, clonal diversity was possibly underestimated. There were vaccine-associated CD4 TCRs across spike, dominant at 160-218 and 743-854. Just a handful of AZD1222 recipients tested seropositive at baseline.

The CDR3 runs 14 residues. Trimming at V came to 4 bases and at J to 1 base, leaving 3 bases not matched to a gene. In germline, CDR1 is LGHDT, CDR2 YNNKEL (reference sequence). Profiled with immunoSEQ multiplex PCR; TCRdb holds only in-frame clones, not every one. This table has about 140,000 clones, roughly 92% appearing once. Worth noting for this clone: Its antigen is unidentified.

The origin of this receptor is an adult in good health. This chain joins TRBV3-1 (or the pseudogene TRBV3-2) and TRBJ1-1, with 7 bases matching TRBD1. Material: peripheral blood, obtained on day 0 of AZD1222 vaccination. CDR3 sequence: CASSPGDRNTEAFF. CDR3 in DNA: TGTGCCAGCAGCCCGGGGGACAGGAACACTGAAGCTTTCTTT.